Below, 18 T cell receptor beta chains from the same sample are listed, as sequenced in a study of OX40 agonist ivuxolimab in advanced cancers. TCRdb's table, derived via immunoSEQ multiplex PCR, lists solely in-frame clones and lacks some. The sample consists of approximately 52,000 clones, roughly 81% of them appearing once. This specimen was CD4+ or CD8+ T cells sorted from blood, taken in a trial of the OX40 agonist ivuxolimab. The source is an adult with an advanced solid tumor such as melanoma, head and neck, liver or kidney cancer.

The chain uses TRBV5-6 and TRBJ2-3; the match to TRBD1 covers 8 bases. The CDR3 totals 18 residues. Unmatched junction bases numbered 13, after V lost 0 bases and J lost 4 bases. The V gene's germline CDR1 is SGHDT and CDR2 YYEEEE. In DNA form, the CDR3 reads TGTGCCAGCAGCTTGGCCCCCGGACAGGGTCGATCTTCAGATACGCAGTATTTT. Protein sequence: CASSLAPGQGRSSDTQYF.

DNA of the CDR3: TGCGCCAGCAGAAAGGGAGGGGACACCGGGGAGCTGTTTTTT. Its protein is CASRKGGDTGELFF. The chain combines TRBV5-1 with TRBJ2-2; 7 bases align to TRBD2. Germline V CDR1 and CDR2: SGHRS, YFSETQ. The CDR3 loop spans 14 amino acids. J gave up 3 bases and V 5 bases, and 4 bases lay outside the gene matches. Based on the CDR3 plus reference TRBV5-1 and TRBJ2-2, the full variable domain is KAGVTQTPRYLIKTRGQQVTLSCSPISGHRSVSWYQQTPGQGLQFLFEYFSETQRNKGNFPGRFSGRQFSNSRSEMNVSTLELGDSALYLCASRKGGDTGELFFGEGSRLTVL.

In its sample, this clone was seen a few times. This chain connects TRBV28 to TRBJ1-5; no definite D call. The V end lost 10 bases, the J end lost 3 bases, and 10 bases lay between the germline ends. The CDR3 has 12 residues. Germline CDR1 and CDR2: MDHEN and SYDVKM. The CDR3 region is CATSSANQPQHF. The CDR3 DNA reads TGTGCCACTTCGTCAGCCAATCAGCCCCAGCATTTT.

V and J are TRBV7-8 and TRBJ2-1, with TRBD2 matching 13 bases. The germline V gene encodes CDR1 SGHVS and CDR2 FQNEAQ. V lost 5 bases, J lost 9 bases, and 10 bases stayed unmatched. The length of the CDR3 is 16 residues. The DNA for the CDR3 is TGTGCCAGCAGCCTAACCGGGACTAGCGGGATTGTTGAGCAGTTCTTC. Translation gives CASSLTGTSGIVEQFF.

The chain is built from TRBV11-2 and TRBJ2-7; 7 bases fit TRBD2. Germline V gene data show CDR1 as SGHAT and CDR2 as FQNNGV. After removal of 3 bases from V and 2 bases from J, the junction contained 10 bases not matched to a gene. This CDR3 has 16 amino acids. CDR3 sequence reads: CASSFPDGRPPYEQYF. For the CDR3, the DNA is TGTGCCAGCAGCTTTCCTGACGGGAGGCCCCCCTACGAGCAGTACTTC.

The chain joins TRBV30 to TRBJ2-2; 8 bases match TRBD2. The V segment lost 4 bases and the J segment 4 bases; nucleotides outside the gene matches: 8. The CDR3 is 15 residues long. Germline CDR1 is GTSNPN and CDR2 is SVGIG (reference sequence). CDR3: CAWTVRSGSTGELFF. The CDR3 DNA sequence: TGTGCCTGGACTGTACGAAGCGGGAGCACCGGGGAGCTGTTTTTT.

V is TRBV27 and J is TRBJ2-2, with TRBD2 matching over 8 bases. The length of the CDR3 is 16 residues. Germline V lookup: CDR1 MNHEY, CDR2 SMNVEV (reference sequence). Trimming at V came to 5 bases and at J to 7 bases, leaving 12 bases not matched to a gene. This chain's CDR3 is CASSPESGRLSGELFF. The CDR3 DNA is TGTGCCAGCAGTCCAGAAAGCGGGAGATTAAGCGGGGAGCTGTTTTTT.

The chain couples TRBV5-4 to TRBJ1-1; TRBD1 aligns across 7 bases. The CDR3 has 14 residues. Trimming cost V 9 bases and J 2 bases; bases outside gene matches: 10. Germline CDR1 reads SGHNT; CDR2 reads YYREEE (reference sequence). The CDR3 nucleotides read TGTGCCACCGCGGACAGGCGTTATAACACTGAAGCTTTCTTT. Its translation is CATADRRYNTEAFF.

The V and J genes are TRBV27 and TRBJ2-5; maybe TRBD2 (7 bases). The CDR3 sequence is 15 residues long. The germline V gene encodes CDR1 MNHEY and CDR2 SMNVEV (reference sequence). The V gene lost 2 bases and the J gene lost 6 bases, with 16 bases spanning the gap. Written as DNA, the CDR3 is TGTGCCAGCAGTTTAGGGGGGGGCAGGGAAAAGACCCAGTACTTC. It specifies CASSLGGGREKTQYF.

The chain recombines TRBV10-1 with TRBJ1-6; D remains ambiguous. V lost 4 bases, J lost 11 bases, and 15 bases lay in between. Germline V gives CDR1 WNHNN, CDR2 SYGVQD (reference sequence). The CDR3 sequence is 14 residues long. The CDR3 nucleotides are TGCGCCAGCAGTGCCGCCCCGTCCGGGGCACCCCTCCACTTT. Amino acid sequence: CASSAAPSGAPLHF.

The chain recombines TRBV5-6 with TRBJ2-5, with 8 bases aligning to TRBD2. Germline CDR1 reads SGHDT; CDR2 reads YYEEEE. Trimming at V came to 0 bases and at J to 5 bases, leaving 6 bases not matched to a gene. CDR3 size: 15 residues. The chain's CDR3 is CASSLVTSGGETQYF. For the CDR3, the DNA is TGTGCCAGCAGCTTGGTCACTAGCGGAGGGGAGACCCAGTACTTC.

The CDR3 loop is CASSQEGSRGAVNEKLFF. CDR3 nucleotide sequence: TGCGCCAGCAGCCAAGAAGGGTCAAGGGGGGCAGTTAATGAAAAACTGTTTTTT. This sequence joins TRBV4-1 and TRBJ1-4; maybe TRBD1 (6 bases). The CDR3 is made up of 18 amino acids. The germline V and J ends were trimmed by 0 bases and 4 bases, with 18 bases remaining between them. Per the germline V gene, CDR1 is MGHRA and CDR2 is YSYEKL.

This clone was found once. The J gene is TRBJ1-1, the V gene TRBV28; D possibly corresponds to TRBD1 (5 bases). Per germline, CDR1 MDHEN and CDR2 SYDVKM. V shed 5 bases and J shed 7 bases, with 8 bases lying between them. The CDR3 spans 11 residues. CDR3 region: CASSETGEAFF. Here the CDR3 DNA reads TGTGCCAGCAGTGAAACAGGTGAAGCTTTCTTT.

This clone was counted only a few times. The rearrangement links TRBV5-6 to TRBJ2-7, with D possibly TRBD2 on 6 matching bases. This CDR3 region has 14 residues. CDR1 and CDR2 from the germline V gene are SGHDT and YYEEEE. V was trimmed by 0 bases and J by 0 bases, leaving 7 bases between them. In DNA, the CDR3 is TGTGCCAGCAGCTTGGTGGGGGGCTCCTACGAGCAGTACTTC. This translates into CASSLVGGSYEQYF. Looking up the rest from reference TRBV5-6 and TRBJ2-7 gives the full variable domain: DAGVTQSPTHLIKTRGQQVTLRCSPKSGHDTVSWYQQALGQGPQFIFQYYEEEERQRGNFPDRFSGHQFPNYSSELNVNALLLGDSALYLCASSLVGGSYEQYFGPGTRLTVT.

The chain is built from TRBV5-4 and TRBJ1-2; 9 bases fit TRBD1. The CDR3 length is 15 residues. Unmatched junction bases numbered 7, after V lost 5 bases and J lost 2 bases. The germline CDR1 and CDR2 sequences are SGHNT and YYREEE (reference sequence). DNA of the CDR3: TGTGCCAGCAGGTTACCGGGACAGGGAAACTATGGCTACACCTTC. Translated, it gives CASRLPGQGNYGYTF. Full variable domain (missing parts from reference TRBV5-4 and TRBJ1-2): ETGVTQSPTHLIKTRGQQVTLRCSSQSGHNTVSWYQQALGQGPQFIFQYYREEENGRGNFPPRFSGLQFPNYSSELNVNALELDDSALYLCASRLPGQGNYGYTFGSGTRLTVV.

The V gene is TRBV5-5, the J gene TRBJ2-2, with unresolved D. Germline V lookup: CDR1 SGHKS, CDR2 YYEKEE (reference sequence). This CDR3 region has 13 residues. With 5 bases removed from V and 6 bases from J, the gap between germline ends came to 11 bases. The CDR3 region is CASSPNWPGELFF. CDR3 DNA: TGTGCCAGCAGTCCTAACTGGCCCGGGGAGCTGTTTTTT.

The rearrangement joins TRBV4-1 to TRBJ1-1; D may be TRBD1 (5 bases). Germline CDR1 and CDR2: MGHRA and YSYEKL. V lost 0 bases and J 1 base, leaving 12 bases between the germline ends. This CDR3 is 16 amino acids long. This chain's CDR3 is CASSQEGLQGNTEAFF. The CDR3 DNA sequence: TGCGCCAGCAGCCAAGAAGGTTTGCAGGGGAACACTGAAGCTTTCTTT.

This chain connects TRBV27 to TRBJ2-1, with D tentatively TRBD2 (5 bases). The germline V and J ends were trimmed by 4 bases and 4 bases, with 11 bases remaining between them. The CDR3 runs to 14 residues. Germline CDR1 is MNHEY and CDR2 is SMNVEV (reference sequence). Written as DNA, the CDR3 is TGTGCCAGCAGTTCCCGGACTGGTTACAATGAGCAGTTCTTC. This gives the protein CASSSRTGYNEQFF.